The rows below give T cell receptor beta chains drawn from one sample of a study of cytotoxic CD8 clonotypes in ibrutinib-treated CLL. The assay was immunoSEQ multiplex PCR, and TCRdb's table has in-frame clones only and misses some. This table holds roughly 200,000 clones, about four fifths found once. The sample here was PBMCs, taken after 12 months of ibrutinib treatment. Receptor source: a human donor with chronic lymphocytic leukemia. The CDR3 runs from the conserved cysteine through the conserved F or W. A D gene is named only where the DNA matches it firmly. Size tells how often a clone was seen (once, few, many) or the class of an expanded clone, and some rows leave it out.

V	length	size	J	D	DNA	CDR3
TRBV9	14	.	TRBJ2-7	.	TGTGCCAGCAGCGTAGAGTCCGGGCAGAGCGAGCAGTACTTC	CASSVESGQSEQYF
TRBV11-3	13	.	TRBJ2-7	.	TGTGCCAGCAGCTTCGACGGCTCCTACGAGCAGTACTTC	CASSFDGSYEQYF
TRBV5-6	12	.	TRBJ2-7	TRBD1	TGTGCCAGCAGCTCGGGACAGGGGCAGCAGTACTTC	CASSSGQGQQYF
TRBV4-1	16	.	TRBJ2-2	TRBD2	TGCGCCAGCAGCCAAGGGGACCTAGCGGGAACCGGGGAGCTGTTTTTT	CASSQGDLAGTGELFF
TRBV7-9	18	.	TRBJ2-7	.	TGTGCCAGCAGCTTATCCACAGGGTTGATTCCTAATGTCTACGAGCAGTACTTC	CASSLSTGLIPNVYEQYF
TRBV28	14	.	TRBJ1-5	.	TGTGCCAGCAGTTTATCGGTTGGGAATCAGCCCCAGCATTTT	CASSLSVGNQPQHF
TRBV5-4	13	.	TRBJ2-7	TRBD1	TGTGCCAGCGGCAGACAGGGAAGCGACGAGCAGTACTTC	CASGRQGSDEQYF
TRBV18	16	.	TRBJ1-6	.	TGTGCCAGCTCACCCAGGACCCAGAGATCTAATTCACCCCTCCACTTT	CASSPRTQRSNSPLHF
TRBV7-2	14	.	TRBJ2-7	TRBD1	TGTGCCAGCACCCTACACAGGGGTGGGTACGAGCAGTACTTC	CASTLHRGGYEQYF
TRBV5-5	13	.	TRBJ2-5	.	TGTGCCAGCAGCGCGTCGGTACAAGAGACCCAGTACTTC	CASSASVQETQYF
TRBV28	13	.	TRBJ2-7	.	TGTGCCAGCAGTTTATTAGGAGCCATCGAGCAGTACTTC	CASSLLGAIEQYF
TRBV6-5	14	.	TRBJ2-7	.	TGTGCCAGCAGTTACTTCAGGGAGTCGCAGGAGCAGTACTTC	CASSYFRESQEQYF
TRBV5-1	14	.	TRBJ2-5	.	TGCGCCAGCAGCTTGGGCGGACCCAAGGGTACCCAGTACTTC	CASSLGGPKGTQYF
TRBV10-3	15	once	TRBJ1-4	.	TGTGCCATCAGTGAATTGGGGGGAACTAATGAAAAACTGTTTTTT	CAISELGGTNEKLFF
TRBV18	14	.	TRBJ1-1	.	TGTGCCAGCTCACCAGGGGAAATGAACACTGAAGCTTTCTTT	CASSPGEMNTEAFF
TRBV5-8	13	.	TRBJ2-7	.	TGTGCCAGCAGCTTGGGAGGGGCCCTCGAGCAGTACTTC	CASSLGGALEQYF
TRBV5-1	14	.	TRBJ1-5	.	TGCGCCAGCAGCCCGGGACACCCTGGGGAGCCCCAGCATTTT	CASSPGHPGEPQHF
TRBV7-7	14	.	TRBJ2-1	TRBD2	TGTGCTAGCAGCTTGGCGGGAGGGGCCAATGAGCAGTTCTTC	CASSLAGGANEQFF
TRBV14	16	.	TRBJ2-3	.	TGTGCCAGCAGCCAACAACTAGTGTTTAGCACAGATACGCAGTATTTT	CASSQQLVFSTDTQYF
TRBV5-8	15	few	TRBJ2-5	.	TGTGCCAGCAACCTATGGGGACCCGGCGGGGAGACCCAGTACTTC	CASNLWGPGGETQYF
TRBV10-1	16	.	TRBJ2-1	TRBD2	TGCGCCAGCAGCGACCCGGGACTAGCGGGGGTAGAAGAGCAGTTCTTC	CASSDPGLAGVEEQFF
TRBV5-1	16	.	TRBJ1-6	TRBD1	TGCGCCAGCAGCTTCTGGGGACAGGGGGCAAGTTCACCCCTCCACTTT	CASSFWGQGASSPLHF
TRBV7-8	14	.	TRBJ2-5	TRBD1	TGTGCCAGCAGCCAAGACAGGGGACCGGGGGAGCAGTACTTC	CASSQDRGPGEQYF
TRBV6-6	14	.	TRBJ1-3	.	TGTGCCAGCCGGGACGCGGCATTCTTGGACACCATATATTTT	CASRDAAFLDTIYF
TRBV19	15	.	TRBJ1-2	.	TGTGCCAGTCTCTCCCTCCTCGGGGGTACCCATGGCTACACCTTC	CASLSLLGGTHGYTF
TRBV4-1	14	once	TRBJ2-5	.	TGCGCCAGCAGCCAAGCCTATGCTCAAGAGACCCAGTACTTC	CASSQAYAQETQYF
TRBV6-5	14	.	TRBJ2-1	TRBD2	TGTGCCAGCAGTACTTGGGGGGGCTACAATGAGCAGTTCTTC	CASSTWGGYNEQFF
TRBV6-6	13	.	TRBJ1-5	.	TGTGCCAGCAGTGGACAGTTGAATCAGCCCCAGCATTTT	CASSGQLNQPQHF
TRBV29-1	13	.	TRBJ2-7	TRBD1	TGCAGCGGTGGAACCGGGACAGGGAACGAGCAGTACTTC	CSGGTGTGNEQYF
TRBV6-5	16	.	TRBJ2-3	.	TGTGCCAGCAGTTACTCTTACGGGACGCAGGGAGATACGCAGTATTTT	CASSYSYGTQGDTQYF
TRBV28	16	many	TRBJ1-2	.	TGTGCCAGCAGTCCGAGTCGGGGGGCCGCTTGGGATGGCTACACCTTC	CASSPSRGAAWDGYTF
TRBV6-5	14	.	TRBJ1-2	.	TGTGCCAGCAGCCTATATAGTCCTAGCTATGGCTACACCTTC	CASSLYSPSYGYTF
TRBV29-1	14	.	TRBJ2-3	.	TGCAGCGTTCCACAGGCCTCTAGCACAGATACGCAGTATTTT	CSVPQASSTDTQYF
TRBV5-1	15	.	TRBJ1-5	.	TGCGCCAGCAGCTTGGGGGCCGGCGGCAATCAGCCCCAGCATTTT	CASSLGAGGNQPQHF
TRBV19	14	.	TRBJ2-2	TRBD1	TGTGCCAGTAGCAGACAGGGCAACACCGGGGAGCTGTTTTTT	CASSRQGNTGELFF
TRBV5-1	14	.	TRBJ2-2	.	TGCGCCAGCGCCCCCGGGACGGCCTACGGGGAGCTGTTTTTT	CASAPGTAYGELFF
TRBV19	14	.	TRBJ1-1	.	TGTGCCAGTAGTGGACCAGGGGAAGGTTCTGAAGCTTTCTTT	CASSGPGEGSEAFF
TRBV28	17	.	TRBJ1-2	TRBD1	TGTGCCAGCAGTTTATATTTTGACAGGGAGGTCTTCGGCGGCTACACCTTC	CASSLYFDREVFGGYTF
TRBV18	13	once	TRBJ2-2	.	TGTGCCAGCTCACCACCGAGATTCCGGGAGCTGTTTTTT	CASSPPRFRELFF
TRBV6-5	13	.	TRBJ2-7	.	TGTGCCAGCAGTCTAGCGAGAACCTACGAGCAGTACTTC	CASSLARTYEQYF